Listed here are 19 T cell receptor beta chains from one sample, sequenced in a study of blood T cell repertoires in COVID-19. Profiling relied on immunoSEQ multiplex PCR, and the TCRdb table lists in-frame clones only, not all of them. Found here are nearly 55,000 clones, around 80% of them singletons; the top ten hold about 16%. The specimen was peripheral blood. The origin of the receptors is a human donor with active or convalescent COVID-19. The donor label of this sample is uncertain.

J is TRBJ2-5 and V is TRBV7-3; the D is unclear. V lost 1 base, J lost 1 base, and 7 bases lay in between. CDR3 length equals 14 residues. CDR1 is SGHTA, CDR2 FQGTGA, per germline. The CDR3 nucleotides read TGTGCCAGCAGCTTAAGAGGCAGCCAAGAGACCCAGTACTTC. This sequence encodes CASSLRGSQETQYF.

The chain uses TRBV19 and TRBJ1-5, with 9 bases lining up with TRBD1. This CDR3 comprises 16 residues. Unmatched junction bases numbered 12, after V lost 5 bases and J lost 7 bases. Germline-derived CDR1 and CDR2 are LNHDA and SQIVND (reference sequence). The CDR3 is CASSFQQGAGVQPQHF. The CDR3 bases are TGTGCCAGTAGTTTTCAACAGGGGGCAGGGGTGCAGCCCCAGCATTTT.

The V call is TRBV5-5, the J call TRBJ2-3, with D tentatively TRBD2 (6 bases). V lost 0 bases and J lost 4, with 9 bases in between. The germline gives CDR1 SGHKS, CDR2 YYEKEE (reference sequence). This CDR3 contains 14 residues. CDR3 loop: CASSLAPGADTQYF. CDR3 DNA sequence: TGTGCCAGCAGCTTGGCCCCGGGAGCAGATACGCAGTATTTT.

This clone was recorded only once. The chain carries TRBV4-1 and TRBJ2-1; 7 positions agree with TRBD2. Per germline, CDR1 MGHRA and CDR2 YSYEKL. V dropped 1 base and J dropped 8; count of bases not matched to a gene: 8. The CDR3 is 15 amino acids. The CDR3 sequence: CASSQGDYPSDEQFF. DNA of the CDR3: TGCGCCAGCAGCCAAGGGGACTACCCCTCCGATGAGCAGTTCTTC.

The chain couples TRBV21-1 to TRBJ2-2; TRBD2, the table's D call, lacks a check against the DNA. TRBV21-1 is an annotated pseudogene. The CDR3 contains 14 residues. The CDR3 region is CASMGGMNTGELFF. CDR3 nucleotide sequence: TGTGCCAGCATGGGAGGGATGAACACCGGGGAGCTGTTTTTT.

This sequence joins TRBV12-3 or TRBV12-4 and TRBJ1-2; D not resolved. V lost 4 bases and J lost 5, with 5 bases in between. The CDR3 extends over 11 amino acids. The CDR3 bases are TGTGCCAGCAGTTGGCGGTATGGCTACACCTTC. It specifies CASSWRYGYTF.

This rearrangement joins TRBV5-4 to TRBJ1-1, with 7 bases that match TRBD1. The V gene end was trimmed by 3 bases and the J gene end by 0 bases; junction bases not matched to a gene: 2. Germline CDR1 and CDR2: SGHNT and YYREEE (reference sequence). The length of the CDR3 is 14 residues. The DNA of the CDR3 is TGTGCCAGCAGCTCGGGACAGATGAACACTGAAGCTTTCTTT. Protein product: CASSSGQMNTEAFF.

V usage is TRBV20-1 and J usage is TRBJ1-1; the D gene is possibly TRBD1 (5 bases). The CDR3 length is 11 residues. The germline V and J ends were trimmed by 7 bases and 0 bases, with 6 bases remaining between them. Per the germline V gene, CDR1 is DFQATT and CDR2 is SNEGSKA (reference sequence). The CDR3 DNA follows: TGCAGTGGACAGCTGAACACTGAAGCTTTCTTT. This encodes CSGQLNTEAFF.

The chain employs TRBV4-2 and TRBJ2-3; 7 bases are a match to TRBD2. The CDR3 runs 16 residues. Germline CDR1 and CDR2: LGHNA and YNFKEQ. Trimming cost V 1 base and J 3 bases; bases outside gene matches: 7. CDR3 loop: CASSQGREGRTDTQYF. In nucleotides, the CDR3 is TGTGCCAGCAGCCAAGGGAGGGAGGGCCGAACAGATACGCAGTATTTT.

Notes on this clone: This sample also contains other DNA sequences that code for the same CDR3. The rearrangement joins TRBV9 to TRBJ2-5; no clear D. The CDR3 extends over 13 amino acids. Trimming took off 2 bases at V and 4 bases at J, with 9 bases between the two ends. Germline V gene data show CDR1 as SGDLS and CDR2 as YYNGEE. The chain's CDR3 is CASSVGGRETQYF. The CDR3 bases are TGTGCCAGCAGCGTTGGTGGCAGAGAGACCCAGTACTTC.

This sequence joins TRBV24-1 and TRBJ2-7; TRBD2 agrees at 11 bases. The CDR3 is made up of 16 amino acids. V lost 4 bases and J lost 6; bases outside the gene matches: 10. The germline V gene encodes CDR1 KGHDR and CDR2 SFDVKD. CDR3 sequence (DNA): TGTGCCACCAGTGACCCCTCCGGGACTAGCGGTCTCGAGCAGTACTTC. Translating it yields CATSDPSGTSGLEQYF.

This clone is judged medium-sized. The J gene is TRBJ2-3, the V gene TRBV7-3; 7 bases match TRBD1. This CDR3 is built from 14 residues. After removal of 3 bases from V and 2 bases from J, the junction contained 2 bases not matched to a gene. The germline V gene encodes CDR1 SGHTA and CDR2 FQGTGA. CDR3 DNA: TGTGCCAGCAGCTTGGGACAGTACACAGATACGCAGTATTTT. This codes for CASSLGQYTDTQYF.

This clone was found a few times. The rearrangement links TRBV4-3 to TRBJ1-5, with 8 bases aligning to TRBD1. This CDR3 region has 18 residues. Trimming removed 4 bases from V and 0 bases from J; junction bases left unmatched: 11. Germline assignment: CDR1 LGHNA and CDR2 YSLEER. The CDR3 protein is CASSPGTGGGTSNQPQHF. The CDR3 DNA reads TGCGCCAGCAGCCCGGGGACAGGAGGGGGTACTAGCAATCAGCCCCAGCATTTT.

This clone was observed a handful of times. V gene TRBV4-2 combines with J gene TRBJ2-7; TRBD2 matches 7 bases. The CDR3 runs 14 residues. The trim removed 1 base at V and 3 bases at J, leaving 3 bases unmatched. Germline CDR1 LGHNA, CDR2 YNFKEQ. This CDR3 reads CASSQAPSGYEQYF. The CDR3 nucleotides are TGTGCCAGCAGCCAAGCTCCTAGCGGCTACGAGCAGTACTTC.

DNA for the CDR3: TGTGCCAGCTCCCGACAGGGCGACAACTATGGCTACACCTTC. As protein: CASSRQGDNYGYTF. The rearrangement uses TRBV18 and TRBJ1-2, with TRBD1 identical over 7 bases. The trim removed 6 bases at V and 2 bases at J, leaving 6 bases unmatched. The CDR3 covers 14 residues. CDR1 and CDR2 (germline): KGHSH, LQKENI.

J is TRBJ1-2 and V is TRBV30, with D possibly matching TRBD1 (5 bases). The CDR3 has 14 residues. CDR1 is GTSNPN, CDR2 SVGIG, per germline (reference sequence). Trimming removed 2 bases at V and 5 bases at J, with 15 bases between. The CDR3 spells CAWSWADTLYGYTF. In DNA form, the CDR3 reads TGTGCCTGGAGTTGGGCGGACACATTATATGGCTACACCTTC.

This chain uses TRBV11-3 with TRBJ2-7; 9 nucleotides agree with TRBD2. This CDR3 is 15 amino acids long. Germline CDR1 is SGHNT and CDR2 is YENEEA. The V gene end was trimmed by 1 base and the J gene end by 3 bases; junction bases not matched to a gene: 4. CDR3 nucleotides: TGTGCCAGCAGCTTAGCCGCTAGCGGGAACTACGAGCAGTACTTC. Its protein product is CASSLAASGNYEQYF.

This clone turned up a few times. The rearrangement links TRBV24-1 to TRBJ2-3, with D possibly matching TRBD2 (6 bases). With 7 bases removed from V and 0 bases from J, the gap between germline ends came to 10 bases. Germline V gene lookup returns CDR1 KGHDR and CDR2 SFDVKD. The CDR3 spans 14 residues. Written as DNA, the CDR3 is TGTGCCACCAGGGGCGGGATAAGCACAGATACGCAGTATTTT. This translates into CATRGGISTDTQYF.

About this clone itself: Other DNA sequences from this sample encode an identical CDR3 as well. The rearrangement uses TRBV7-9 and TRBJ2-1; 8 bases are shared with TRBD1. With 3 bases clipped from V and 6 bases from J, the junction kept 7 bases outside the gene matches. This CDR3 spans 15 amino acids. Germline loops: CDR1 SEHNR, CDR2 FQNEAQ (reference sequence). CDR3 region: CASSFGQGAGNEQFF. CDR3 in DNA: TGTGCCAGCAGCTTCGGGCAGGGGGCGGGCAATGAGCAGTTCTTC.